Shown below are 26 T cell receptor beta chains from a single sample sequenced in a study of T-cell reconstitution after alpha-beta-depleted transplantation in children (dated by TCRdb to about 2016). Library creation used PCR. Sequencing was performed on an Illumina HiSeq 2500. To normalize quantification of the TCRbeta repertoire, the TCR libraries were built with molecular barcoding that relied on unique molecular identifiers. In-frame beta chains were kept once TCRdb had trimmed the public reads at Q25 with fastp and called clones with MiXCR. For every CDR3 protein sequence, its rows merge into one entry that carries the most common genes and DNA. The sample contains about 500,000 distinct CDR3 sequences, about 33% of them found a single time. The leading ten clones occupy around 2.4% of the sample. The sample was PBMCs from the stem cell graft donor, taken from the stem cell graft. The source is a human donor who donated a stem cell graft to a child with aplastic anemia.

This clonotype turned up a few times. The gene calls are TRBV30 and TRBJ2-7; TRBD1 might be the D (6 bases). Deletions cut 0 bases from V and 3 bases from J, with 6 bases between. Germline loops: CDR1 GTSNPN, CDR2 SVGIG (reference sequence). The CDR3 covers 12 residues. CDR3 in DNA: TGTGCCTGGAGTGTACAGGGCTACGAGCAGTACTTC. It specifies CAWSVQGYEQYF.

The rearrangement uses TRBV28 and TRBJ2-4; a possible D gene is TRBD2 (6 bases). The germline V gene encodes CDR1 MDHEN and CDR2 SYDVKM. The CDR3 length is 16 residues. Trimming pared 6 bases from V and 4 bases from J, leaving 19 bases between. CDR3 sequence reads: CASRMGGLAGKNIQYF. CDR3 DNA: TGTGCCAGCAGGATGGGAGGACTTGCGGGGAAAAACATTCAGTACTTC.

This chain connects TRBV18 to TRBJ1-1; weak D call: TRBD1 (5 bases). From germline, CDR1 is KGHSH and CDR2 LQKENI. The CDR3 contains 15 residues. V was clipped by 3 bases and J by 1 base, with 12 bases between them. The CDR3 DNA is TGTGCCAGCTCACCGGCAGGGTCTCGGAACACTGAAGCTTTCTTT. Its protein is CASSPAGSRNTEAFF.

Only a few counts were recorded for this clonotype. In DNA form, the CDR3 reads TGTGCCAGCAGCTTAGGTGGGGGAGGCATCGATGAGCAGTTCTTC. Its protein is CASSLGGGGIDEQFF. This chain links TRBV7-2 with TRBJ2-1, with D perhaps TRBD2 (6 bases). The CDR3 runs to 15 residues. CDR1 SGHTA and CDR2 FQGNSA come from the germline V gene. V lost 1 base to trimming and J lost 8 bases, with 15 bases between them.

V and J are TRBV7-8 and TRBJ2-4, with 15 bases lining up with TRBD2. CDR1 is SGHVS and CDR2 is FQNEAQ in the germline V gene. This CDR3 region has 19 residues. V lost 4 bases and J lost 0; bases outside the gene matches: 7. Here the CDR3 DNA reads TGTGCCAGCAGCTCCAAAGGGACTAGCGGGAGGATAGCCAAAAACATTCAGTACTTC. It codes for CASSSKGTSGRIAKNIQYF.

The gene calls are TRBV10-3 and TRBJ1-5; D gene unclear. The CDR3 sequence is 18 residues long. V lost 6 bases and J lost 0, with 21 bases in between. CDR1 is ENHRY, CDR2 SYGVKD, per germline. The DNA for the CDR3 is TGTGCCATCAGCCCCAGGCGAAGGATAGGGAATAGCAATCAGCCCCAGCATTTT. Residues: CAISPRRRIGNSNQPQHF.

This rearrangement joins TRBV4-1 to TRBJ1-2; TRBD1 is a possible D gene (6 bases). The V end was cut by 0 bases, the J end by 7 bases, with 21 bases between. Germline CDR1 reads MGHRA; CDR2 reads YSYEKL. This CDR3 spans 17 amino acids. The CDR3 loop is CASSQDRLLRGPLGYTF. Here the CDR3 DNA reads TGCGCCAGCAGCCAAGATCGGCTTCTCAGGGGTCCTCTTGGCTACACCTTC.

This clonotype was found a few times. The genes are TRBV6-4 and TRBJ1-1; D is ambiguous. This CDR3 comprises 15 residues. The germline V and J ends were trimmed by 4 bases and 0 bases, with 12 bases remaining between them. Germline CDR1 and CDR2: MRHNA and SNTAGT. The CDR3 here is CASSAEGYMNTEAFF. CDR3 DNA: TGTGCCAGCAGTGCCGAGGGATACATGAACACTGAAGCTTTCTTT.

This clonotype was found many times. This chain links TRBV9 with TRBJ2-5, with 13 positions matching TRBD2. V was pared by 4 bases and J by 10 bases, with 16 bases of the junction left unmatched. The CDR3 has 17 residues. From germline, CDR1 is SGDLS and CDR2 YYNGEE. The CDR3 loop reads CASSPRLAGGGRGDQYF. The CDR3 bases are TGTGCCAGCAGCCCCCGACTAGCGGGAGGTGGGCGAGGGGACCAGTACTTC.

V gene TRBV30 combines with J gene TRBJ1-1; no definite D call. The CDR3 loop spans 13 amino acids. Trimming pared 0 bases from V and 0 bases from J, leaving 5 bases between. Germline V CDR1 and CDR2: GTSNPN, SVGIG (reference sequence). The CDR3 coding sequence is TGTGCCTGGAGTGTCAACGTGAACACTGAAGCTTTCTTT. The encoded protein is CAWSVNVNTEAFF. Full variable domain (outside the CDR3, taken from reference TRBV30 and TRBJ1-1): SQTIHQWPATLVQPVGSPLSLECTVEGTSNPNLYWYRQAAGRGLQLLFYSVGIGQISSEVPQNLSASRPQDRQFILSSKKLLLSDSGFYLCAWSVNVNTEAFFGQGTRLTVV.

This clonotype was counted a few times. The rearrangement links TRBV29-1 to TRBJ1-3; D call uncertain. Trimming shortened V by 5 bases and J by 7 bases, and 12 bases separated the two germline ends. CDR3 size: 12 residues. From germline, CDR1 is SQVTM and CDR2 ANQGSEA. The CDR3 region is CSVRNIRNTIYF. CDR3 sequence (DNA): TGCAGCGTTCGAAACATAAGGAACACCATATATTTT.

CDR3 DNA: TGTGCCAGCAGCCTCTCAGGCGGCGGAGCTTTCTTT. Amino acid sequence: CASSLSGGGAFF. The chain employs TRBV3-1 and TRBJ1-1; D remains ambiguous. This CDR3 has 12 amino acids. V lost 4 bases and J lost 10, with 13 bases in between. Germline CDR1 is LGHDT and CDR2 is YNNKEL (reference sequence).

The table lists this clonotype with a few counts. The genes are TRBV7-2 and TRBJ1-1; TRBD1 matches at 7 bases. The CDR3 loop spans 16 amino acids. CDR1 is SGHTA and CDR2 is FQGNSA in the germline V gene. V shed 0 bases, J shed 4 bases, and the junction held 8 bases outside the gene matches. The CDR3 sequence is CASSLAPKGAGTEAFF. The CDR3 nucleotides read TGTGCCAGCAGCTTAGCCCCAAAGGGGGCGGGCACTGAAGCTTTCTTT.

This clonotype was counted between two and nine times. The chain couples TRBV5-1 to TRBJ1-1; D not resolved. The germline CDR1 and CDR2 sequences are SGHRS and YFSETQ. CDR3 length: 15 residues. Trimming shortened V by 0 bases and J by 0 bases, and 9 bases separated the two germline ends. The CDR3 loop reads CASSLVAGLNTEAFF. The CDR3 DNA is TGCGCCAGCAGCTTGGTCGCAGGATTGAACACTGAAGCTTTCTTT.

This clonotype was counted only a few times. The CDR3 region has the DNA TGTGCCAGCCGCCCCCCAAGTAGGGAGCAGTTCTTC. Protein product: CASRPPSREQFF. The chain recombines TRBV28 with TRBJ2-1; the D is unclear. This CDR3 region has 12 residues. The ends were cut back, 8 bases at V and 10 bases at J, with 15 bases in the middle. Looked up from germline, CDR1 is MDHEN and CDR2 is SYDVKM. The complete variable domain, with remaining parts taken from reference TRBV28 and TRBJ2-1, reads DVKVTQSSRYLVKRTGEKVFLECVQDMDHENMFWYRQDPGLGLRLIYFSYDVKMKEKGDIPEGYSVSREKKERFSLILESASTNQTSMYLCASRPPSREQFFGPGTRLTVL.

The chain combines TRBV5-1 with TRBJ2-1, with D unresolved. Germline loops: CDR1 SGHRS, CDR2 YFSETQ. This CDR3 spans 16 amino acids. Trimming removed 2 bases at V and 6 bases at J, with 18 bases between. The chain's CDR3 is CASSLGYTAIGNEQFF. In DNA form, the CDR3 reads TGCGCCAGCAGCTTAGGGTATACGGCTATTGGCAATGAGCAGTTCTTC.

This clonotype came up a few times. V is TRBV15 and J is TRBJ2-4; 7 bases map to TRBD2. V lost 2 bases, J lost 3 bases, and 10 bases stayed unmatched. The CDR3 is 17 amino acids. The V gene's germline CDR1 is LNHNV and CDR2 YYDKDF (reference sequence). CDR3 nucleotides: TGTGCCACCAGCAGACCCCCAAACGCGGGGGTCAAAAACATTCAGTACTTC. Its protein product is CATSRPPNAGVKNIQYF.

This clonotype was observed a few times. This chain uses TRBV7-2 with TRBJ2-1, with D hard to call. Trimming pared 4 bases from V and 2 bases from J, leaving 12 bases between. The CDR3 contains 15 residues. Germline V lookup: CDR1 SGHTA, CDR2 FQGNSA. In DNA, the CDR3 is TGTGCCAGCAGCTACTCTAACGTGGCCTACAATGAGCAGTTCTTC. Encoded protein: CASSYSNVAYNEQFF.

This chain uses TRBV6-1 with TRBJ1-3; 7 nucleotides align to TRBD1. Germline CDR1 and CDR2: MNHNS and SASEGT. This CDR3 comprises 17 residues. With V trimmed by 7 bases and J by 4 bases, 16 bases remained unmatched. CDR3 residues: CASNPLWDSYGGNTIYF. The CDR3 nucleotides are TGTGCCAGCAACCCATTATGGGACAGTTACGGGGGAAACACCATATATTTT.

The table lists this clonotype with a few counts. CDR3 amino acids: CASSSGTGDEQYF. DNA of the CDR3: TGTGCCAGCAGTTCTGGGACAGGGGACGAGCAGTACTTC. The chain joins TRBV27 to TRBJ2-7; 10 nucleotides match TRBD1. Germline lookup yields CDR1 MNHEY and CDR2 SMNVEV (reference sequence). This CDR3 comprises 13 residues. Unmatched junction bases numbered 2, after V lost 4 bases and J lost 5 bases.

There are a few counts of this clonotype. V and J are TRBV25-1 and TRBJ2-3; 10 nucleotides align to TRBD1. The CDR3 contains 19 residues. CDR1 MGHDK and CDR2 SYGVNS come from the germline V gene. Trimming at V came to 4 bases and at J to 5 bases, leaving 18 bases not matched to a gene. The CDR3 is CASSGDRGLGLGARDTQYF. The CDR3 coding sequence is TGTGCCAGCAGTGGGGACAGGGGCCTCGGACTAGGGGCCCGAGATACGCAGTATTTT.

This clonotype showed up just a few times. This chain links TRBV14 with TRBJ2-1, with D possibly matching TRBD2 (6 bases). Trimming stripped 1 base from V and 3 bases from J, with 19 bases between. Germline CDR1 and CDR2: SGHDN and FVKESK. The CDR3 is 18 residues long. As DNA, the CDR3 is TGTGCCAGCAGCCAAGCTTCCAGGTCTAGCGTGCGCTACAATGAGCAGTTCTTC. Its translation: CASSQASRSSVRYNEQFF.

The rearrangement joins TRBV18 to TRBJ2-5; D may be TRBD1 (5 bases). The CDR3 has 11 residues. Trimming stripped 2 bases from V and 11 bases from J, with 9 bases between. From germline, CDR1 is KGHSH and CDR2 LQKENI. In nucleotides, the CDR3 is TGTGCCAGCTCACCAAAGGACAAACAGTACTTC. Encoded protein: CASSPKDKQYF. Filled out from reference TRBV18 and TRBJ2-5, the complete variable domain reads NAGVMQNPRHLVRRRGQEARLRCSPMKGHSHVYWYRQLPEEGLKFMVYLQKENIIDESGMPKERFSAEFPKEGPSILRIQQVVRGDSAAYFCASSPKDKQYFGPGTRLLVL.

This sequence joins TRBV4-2 and TRBJ2-7; possibly TRBD1 or TRBD2 for D (5 bases each). The germline CDR1 and CDR2 sequences are LGHNA and YNFKEQ. The V end lost 0 bases, the J end lost 5 bases, and 17 bases lay between the germline ends. The length of the CDR3 is 16 residues. The CDR3 protein is CASSQDKAFGAHEQYF. CDR3 in DNA: TGTGCCAGCAGCCAAGATAAGGCCTTCGGGGCCCACGAGCAGTACTTC.

V gene TRBV29-1 combines with J gene TRBJ1-2; no clear D. Germline CDR1 SQVTM, CDR2 ANQGSEA. V was clipped by 5 bases and J by 2 bases, with 9 bases between them. CDR3 length: 12 amino acids. The CDR3 DNA sequence: TGCAGCGTTCTTGACGGGAACTATGGCTACACCTTC. This codes for CSVLDGNYGYTF.

The chain links TRBV6-1 to TRBJ2-3, with 9 bases aligning to TRBD2. V shed 6 bases, J shed 4 bases, and the junction held 11 bases outside the gene matches. The CDR3 loop spans 16 amino acids. Germline lookup yields CDR1 MNHNS and CDR2 SASEGT. Written as DNA, the CDR3 is TGTGCCAGCAGCACCGGGACTAGCCCTAGCGCAGATACGCAGTATTTT. This sequence encodes CASSTGTSPSADTQYF.